A selection of T cell receptor beta chains follows, all from one sample in a study of T cell responses to AZD1222 COVID-19 vaccine. Assay used: immunoSEQ multiplex PCR; TCRdb lists only in-frame clones, some missing. The sample lists some 70,000 clones; roughly 80% were seen once. This sample comprised peripheral blood, obtained on day 0 of AZD1222 vaccination. The receptor set was obtained from an adult in good health. Both conserved end residues are part of each CDR3. Each record gives: V gene, CDR3 protein.

>TRBV14
CASSQTLPYEQYF
>TRBV7-9
CASSLAGGMNTEAFF
>TRBV5-6
CASSLVLAGGRGYEQYF
>TRBV6-5
CASTGRAGEKLFF
>TRBV9
CASSVGRTRVMGDTQYF
>TRBV3-1/TRBV3-2
CASSQDVGGGNNEQFF
>TRBV6-5
CASSYSRQRGYYGYTF
>TRBV5-1
CASSLDAATEAFF
>TRBV18
CASSTATNEKLFF
>TRBV3-1/TRBV3-2
CASSQGPGEGNIQYF
>TRBV12-2
CASRLSGGSSYEQYF
>TRBV24-1
CATSGGAGRNYGYTF
>TRBV19
CASSSQGANYGYTF
>TRBV12-3/TRBV12-4
CASSLGGKLFF
>TRBV9
CASSAAGTAYEQYF
>TRBV11-3
CASSPNRQTNTGELFF
>TRBV27
CASSPRGTGDQPQHF
>TRBV19
CASSITGASYEQYF
>TRBV6-6
CASSPLRDRLNSPLHF
>TRBV7-2
CASSSQGAGGYTF
>TRBV3-1/TRBV3-2
CASSQGKTENQHF
>TRBV4-2
CASSLGQDNEKLFF
>TRBV7-6
CASSPRGTGELFF
>TRBV19
CASSMTGYYGYTF
>TRBV3-1/TRBV3-2
CASSPRGFNEQFF
>TRBV5-1
CASSPTGGHNQPQHF
>TRBV6-1
CASSDRTGVEKLFF
>TRBV2
CASRAGGTGEKLFF
>TRBV28
CASSGGTFEQYF
>TRBV7-2
CASSLVSLTGELFF
>TRBV6-4
CASSDSSGGADTQYF
>TRBV27
CASSLRGKRQTSSGNTIYF
>TRBV11-3
CASSLGVVNTEAFF
>TRBV10-2
CASSEGPGEKLFF
>TRBV5-8
CASSSLGAGFKDYGYTF
>TRBV5-4
CASSLLGADEQFF
>TRBV7-9
CASSSSSGGSSYNEQFF
>TRBV18
CASSGTGVTEAFF
>TRBV2
CASSGRLGGAGELFF
>TRBV10-1
CASSESRGGWLDQPQHF
>TRBV27
CASRLGSNEKLFF
>TRBV29-1
CSVEPGEDGYTF
>TRBV29-1
CSVRSALGQFF
>TRBV3-1/TRBV3-2
CASSQEFSGQETQYF
>TRBV16
CASSQEAAGNQPQHF
>TRBV11-2
CASSLVFHTQYF
>TRBV24-1
CATSDSGQGRGQPQHF